The present entry profiles one T cell receptor (beta chain) with its context. Its target is unknown. This specimen belongs to a study of cytomegalovirus exposure and HLA in healthy donors. Study findings and constraints: TCR clusters originating in the first cohort tended to co-occur in the 120 validation repertoires, according to a later analysis.

In germline, CDR1 is LGHNT, CDR2 FRNRAP. Losses at the gene ends were 3 bases for V and 4 bases for J; bases not matched to a gene: 6. The CDR3 has 14 residues. Clones were read by immunoSEQ multiplex PCR, and TCRdb kept only the in-frame ones, dropping some. Counted here are 100,000 to 150,000 clones, roughly 86% occurring once; the ten biggest clones make up 1.4% to 1.5%. This clonotype originated in a man aged 25-45 years in good health and CMV-seronegative. J is TRBJ2-7 and V is TRBV12-5; 7 bases fit TRBD1. Sequencing was carried out using PBMCs. In DNA form, the CDR3 reads TGTGCTAGTGGTTTCGGTACAGGGGCTTACGAGCAGTACTTC. Protein: CASGFGTGAYEQYF.